The 12 T cell receptor beta chains below all came from one sample that was sequenced in a study of cytomegalovirus exposure and HLA in healthy donors. 60 Vbeta and 13 Jbeta primers were used in PCR. Some clones are missing from TCRdb's copy, which holds only in-frame ones; the method was immunoSEQ multiplex PCR. The sample has approximately 150,000 clones; approximately 71% are singletons. The sequencing input was PBMCs. These receptors were obtained from a man aged 18 to 30 in good health and CMV-seropositive.

V and J are TRBV2 and TRBJ2-3, with 12 bases fitting TRBD2. Germline V CDR1 and CDR2: SNHLY, FYNNEI. J was trimmed by 0 bases and V by 6 bases; bases with no gene match: 4. The CDR3 spans 16 residues. CDR3 in DNA: TGTGCCAGCAGAAGGACTAGCGGGGCTAGCACAGATACGCAGTATTTT. This translates into CASRRTSGASTDTQYF. The variable domain in full, completed from reference TRBV2 and TRBJ2-3, reads EPEVTQTPSHQVTQMGQEVILRCVPISNHLYFYWYRQILGQKVEFLVSFYNNEISEKSEIFDDQFSVERPDGSNFTLKIRSTKLEDSAMYFCASRRTSGASTDTQYFGPGTRLTVL.

The chain links TRBV7-3 to TRBJ1-1, with a weak D call TRBD1 (5 bases). Germline lookup yields CDR1 SGHTA and CDR2 FQGTGA. The CDR3 runs 13 residues. Deletions cut 3 bases from V and 1 base from J, with 6 bases between. This CDR3 reads CASSLGQNTEAFF. DNA of the CDR3: TGTGCCAGCAGCTTGGGGCAGAACACTGAAGCTTTCTTT.

As to this clone: Other DNA sequences in the same sample also yield this CDR3. The genes are TRBV6-6 and TRBJ1-3; TRBD1 is a possible D gene (6 bases). The germline V gene encodes CDR1 MNHNY and CDR2 SVGAGI (reference sequence). The ends were cut back, 6 bases at V and 3 bases at J, with 12 bases in the middle. The CDR3 is 14 residues long. CDR3 bases: TGTGCCAGCAGACAGGGTTTGAGTGGAAACACCATATATTTT. It is translated as CASRQGLSGNTIYF.

This chain links TRBV7-6 with TRBJ2-3, with D perhaps TRBD1 (6 bases). CDR3 length: 13 residues. CDR1 is SGHVS, CDR2 FNYEAQ, per germline. Trimming stripped 7 bases from V and 4 bases from J, with 12 bases between. The CDR3 DNA reads as TGTGCCAGCACAACAGGGTCATCAGATACGCAGTATTTT. This encodes CASTTGSSDTQYF.

The chain uses TRBV6-1 and TRBJ2-5; 7 nucleotides align to TRBD1. The J call may not be correct, given that the DNA end is closer to TRBJ2-7. The CDR3 is 14 residues long. The V gene's germline CDR1 is MNHNS and CDR2 SASEGT. CDR3 loop: CASSKGTATYEQYF. The CDR3 DNA reads TGTGCCAGCAGTAAAGGGACAGCCACCTACGAGCAGTACTTC.

This clone appeared once. The chain combines TRBV29-1 with TRBJ2-2; D remains unclear. Looked up from germline, CDR1 is SQVTM and CDR2 is ANQGSEA. Trimming took 5 bases from V and 4 from J, leaving 14 bases between them. The CDR3 has 14 residues. The CDR3 sequence: CSVPAEPGTGELFF. CDR3 coding DNA: TGCAGCGTTCCGGCGGAACCGGGCACCGGGGAGCTGTTTTTT.

The genes are TRBV28 and TRBJ2-7; the D gene is possibly TRBD2 (6 bases). This CDR3 is built from 14 residues. CDR1 and CDR2 from the germline V gene are MDHEN and SYDVKM. Trimming removed 8 bases from V and 4 bases from J, with 18 bases in between. DNA of the CDR3: TGTGCCAGCGGTAGCGGTCCATCTACATACGAGCAGTACTTC. It is translated as CASGSGPSTYEQYF.

The chain uses TRBV18 and TRBJ1-5; no clear D gene. The CDR3 loop spans 14 amino acids. V was cut by 3 bases and J by 9 bases, with 15 bases left in between. Germline V lookup: CDR1 KGHSH, CDR2 LQKENI. The CDR3 coding sequence is TGTGCCAGCTCACCCGGAGGCGATGTTTGGCCCCAGCATTTT. The encoded protein is CASSPGGDVWPQHF.

CDR3 sequence: CASSSPPAAANTGELFF. In DNA, the CDR3 is TGTGCCAGCAGCTCCCCACCGGCCGCGGCGAACACCGGGGAGCTGTTTTTT. The chain recombines TRBV7-9 with TRBJ2-2; D not resolved. V was pared by 4 bases and J by 0 bases, with 15 bases between. CDR1 and CDR2 (germline): SEHNR, FQNEAQ (reference sequence). The CDR3 covers 17 residues.

The chain joins TRBV5-6 to TRBJ2-6; a possible D gene is TRBD1 (6 bases). This CDR3 region has 18 residues. CDR1 SGHDT and CDR2 YYEEEE come from the germline V gene. The V end lost 5 bases, the J end lost 4 bases, and 22 bases lay between the germline ends. The CDR3 loop is CASSTYRVSPLGANVLTF. The CDR3 bases are TGTGCCAGCAGTACCTACAGGGTATCCCCTTTGGGGGCCAACGTCCTGACTTTC.

The rearrangement joins TRBV2 to TRBJ2-2; D is perhaps TRBD2 (6 bases). V lost 7 bases to trimming and J lost 8 bases, with 17 bases between them. Germline lookup yields CDR1 SNHLY and CDR2 FYNNEI. The CDR3 is 14 residues long. The chain's CDR3 is CASTRESGRGELFF. CDR3 nucleotides: TGTGCCAGCACCCGAGAAAGCGGGCGAGGGGAGCTGTTTTTT.

The V call is TRBV19, the J call TRBJ1-4; D is ambiguous. This CDR3 has 15 residues. CDR1 and CDR2 (germline): LNHDA, SQIVND (reference sequence). Trimming pared 4 bases from V and 3 bases from J, leaving 12 bases between. Written as DNA, the CDR3 is TGTGCCAGTAGTACCCTACAGCTCTCTAATGAAAAACTGTTTTTT. Protein sequence: CASSTLQLSNEKLFF.